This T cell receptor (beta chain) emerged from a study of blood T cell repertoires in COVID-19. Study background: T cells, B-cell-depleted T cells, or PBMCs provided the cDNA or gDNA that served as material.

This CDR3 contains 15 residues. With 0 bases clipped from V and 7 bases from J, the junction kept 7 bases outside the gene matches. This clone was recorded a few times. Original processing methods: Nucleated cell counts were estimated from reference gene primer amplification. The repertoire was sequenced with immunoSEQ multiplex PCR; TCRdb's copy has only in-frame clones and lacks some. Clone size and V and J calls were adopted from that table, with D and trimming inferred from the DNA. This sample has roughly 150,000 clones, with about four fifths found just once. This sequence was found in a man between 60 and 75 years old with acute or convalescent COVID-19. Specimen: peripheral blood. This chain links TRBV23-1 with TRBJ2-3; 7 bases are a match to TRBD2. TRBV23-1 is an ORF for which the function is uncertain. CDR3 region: CASSQSGEGPYTQYF. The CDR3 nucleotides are TGCGCCAGCAGTCAATCGGGGGAGGGCCCTTATACGCAGTATTTT.